This T cell receptor (beta chain) stems from a study of identical twins. Study observations and caveats: Donors were not followed over many years; analysis was cross-sectional.

In the case of this clonotype: Its antigen is still unknown.

Each CDR3 protein gets one entry after TCRdb re-called the 5' RACE reads with MiXCR. This sample carries approximately 600,000 distinct CDR3 sequences, 7.1% of them seen once, and the ten largest clones take about 1.5%. V lost 4 bases, J lost 2 bases, and 7 bases stayed unmatched. Germline-derived CDR1 and CDR2 are SGHRS and YFSETQ. The CDR3 runs 16 residues. A further study also used this sample, focusing on yellow fever vaccine responses in identical twins.

This TCR derives from a woman aged 18-29 years in good health. The rearrangement uses TRBV5-1 and TRBJ2-5; 11 nucleotides agree with TRBD2. What was sequenced was PBMCs. CDR3 coding DNA: TGCGCCAGCAGCCTTCCGGGACTAGCGGCACAAGAGACCCAGTACTTC. It specifies CASSLPGLAAQETQYF.